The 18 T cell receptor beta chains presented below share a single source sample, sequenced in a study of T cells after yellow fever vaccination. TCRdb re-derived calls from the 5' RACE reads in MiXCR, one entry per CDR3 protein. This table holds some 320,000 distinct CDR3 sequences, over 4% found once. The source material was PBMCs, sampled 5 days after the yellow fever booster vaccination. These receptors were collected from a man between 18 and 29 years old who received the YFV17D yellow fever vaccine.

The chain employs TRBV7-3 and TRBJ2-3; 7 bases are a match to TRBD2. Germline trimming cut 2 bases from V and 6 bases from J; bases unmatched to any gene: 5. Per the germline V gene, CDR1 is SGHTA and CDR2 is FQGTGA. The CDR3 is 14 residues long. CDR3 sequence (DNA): TGTGCCAGCAGCTTAGGCGGGAGCGCGGATACGCAGTATTTT. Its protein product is CASSLGGSADTQYF.

The CDR3 sequence is CASSSQGPNSNQPQHF. CDR3 bases: TGTGCCAGCAGCTCCCAGGGTCCCAATAGCAATCAGCCCCAGCATTTT. The chain has TRBV7-8 and TRBJ1-5, with D possibly TRBD1 on 5 matching bases. The CDR3 contains 16 residues. Germline V gives CDR1 SGHVS, CDR2 FQNEAQ. V was clipped by 4 bases and J by 0 bases, with 13 bases between them.

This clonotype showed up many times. Here the CDR3 reads CASSLRIYNEQFF. CDR3 DNA sequence: TGTGCCAGCAGCCTACGCATCTACAATGAGCAGTTCTTC. The rearrangement links TRBV7-8 to TRBJ2-1; no definite D call. The V gene lost 5 bases and the J gene lost 3 bases, with 8 bases spanning the gap. Looked up from germline, CDR1 is SGHVS and CDR2 is FQNEAQ. This CDR3 contains 13 residues.

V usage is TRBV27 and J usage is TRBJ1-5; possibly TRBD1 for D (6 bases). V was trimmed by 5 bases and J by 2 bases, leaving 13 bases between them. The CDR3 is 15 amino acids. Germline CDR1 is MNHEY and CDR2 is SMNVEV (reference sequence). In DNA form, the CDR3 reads TGTGCCAGCAGTACACAGGGTAGGGGCAATCAGCCCCAGCATTTT. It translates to CASSTQGRGNQPQHF.

The CDR3 reads CSAPSPLQGGNTEAFF. The CDR3 DNA sequence: TGCAGTGCCCCTTCCCCTCTACAGGGTGGGAACACTGAAGCTTTCTTT. This chain links TRBV20-1 with TRBJ1-1; D is possibly TRBD1 (6 bases). Trimming pared 6 bases from V and 1 base from J, leaving 21 bases between. CDR1 and CDR2 from the germline V gene are DFQATT and SNEGSKA (reference sequence). The CDR3 has 16 amino acids.

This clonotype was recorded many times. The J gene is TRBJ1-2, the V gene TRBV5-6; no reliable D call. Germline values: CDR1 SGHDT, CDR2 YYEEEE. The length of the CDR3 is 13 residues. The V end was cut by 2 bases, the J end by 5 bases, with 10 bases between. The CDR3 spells CASSLRVEYGYTF. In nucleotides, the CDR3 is TGTGCCAGCAGCTTAAGGGTGGAGTATGGCTACACCTTC.

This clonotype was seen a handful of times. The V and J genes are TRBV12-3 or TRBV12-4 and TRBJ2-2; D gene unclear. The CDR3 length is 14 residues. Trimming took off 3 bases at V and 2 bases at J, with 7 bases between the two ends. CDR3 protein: CASSFYGNTGELFF. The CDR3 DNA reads TGTGCCAGCAGTTTTTACGGCAACACCGGGGAGCTGTTTTTT.

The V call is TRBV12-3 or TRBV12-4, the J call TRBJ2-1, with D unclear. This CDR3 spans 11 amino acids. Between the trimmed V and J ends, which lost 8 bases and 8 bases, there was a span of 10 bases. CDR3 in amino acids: CASGDEDEQFF. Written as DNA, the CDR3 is TGTGCCAGCGGAGACGAGGATGAGCAGTTCTTC.

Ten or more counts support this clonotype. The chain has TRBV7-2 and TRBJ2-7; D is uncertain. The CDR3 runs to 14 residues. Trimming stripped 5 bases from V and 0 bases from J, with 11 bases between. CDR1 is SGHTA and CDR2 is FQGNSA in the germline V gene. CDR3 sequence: CASSPPLDSYEQYF. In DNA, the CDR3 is TGTGCCAGCAGCCCACCTTTAGACTCCTACGAGCAGTACTTC.

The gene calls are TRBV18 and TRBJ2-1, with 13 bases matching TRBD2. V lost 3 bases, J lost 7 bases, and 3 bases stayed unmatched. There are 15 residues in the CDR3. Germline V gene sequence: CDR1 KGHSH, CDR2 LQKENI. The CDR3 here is CASSPRGLAGNEQFF. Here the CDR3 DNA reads TGTGCCAGCTCACCGAGGGGACTAGCGGGGAATGAGCAGTTCTTC.

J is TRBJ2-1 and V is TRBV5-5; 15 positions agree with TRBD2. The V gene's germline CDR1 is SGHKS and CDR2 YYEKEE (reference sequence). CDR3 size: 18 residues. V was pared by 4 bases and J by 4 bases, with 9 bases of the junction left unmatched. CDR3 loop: CASSPSPGLAGGYNEQFF. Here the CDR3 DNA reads TGTGCCAGCAGCCCAAGCCCGGGACTAGCGGGGGGATACAATGAGCAGTTCTTC.

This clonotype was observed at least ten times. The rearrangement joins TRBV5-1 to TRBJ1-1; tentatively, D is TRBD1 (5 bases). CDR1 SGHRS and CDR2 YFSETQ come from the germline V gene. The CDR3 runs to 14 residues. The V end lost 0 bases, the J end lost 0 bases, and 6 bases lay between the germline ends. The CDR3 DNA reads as TGCGCCAGCAGCTTGGAGGGGATGAACACTGAAGCTTTCTTT. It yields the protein CASSLEGMNTEAFF.

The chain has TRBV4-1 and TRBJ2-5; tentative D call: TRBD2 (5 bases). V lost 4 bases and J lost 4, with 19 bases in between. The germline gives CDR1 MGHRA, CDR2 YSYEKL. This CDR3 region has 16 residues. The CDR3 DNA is TGCGCCAGCAGCCTTAGTGGGCTAGCTAAAGGAGAGACCCAGTACTTC. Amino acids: CASSLSGLAKGETQYF.

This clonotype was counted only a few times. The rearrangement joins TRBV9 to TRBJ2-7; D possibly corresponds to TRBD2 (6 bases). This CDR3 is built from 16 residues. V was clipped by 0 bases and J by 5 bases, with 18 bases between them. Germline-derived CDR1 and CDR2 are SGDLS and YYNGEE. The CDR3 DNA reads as TGTGCCAGCAGCGTAGGCGGGACTGTCCCCTCTGACGAGCAGTACTTC. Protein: CASSVGGTVPSDEQYF.

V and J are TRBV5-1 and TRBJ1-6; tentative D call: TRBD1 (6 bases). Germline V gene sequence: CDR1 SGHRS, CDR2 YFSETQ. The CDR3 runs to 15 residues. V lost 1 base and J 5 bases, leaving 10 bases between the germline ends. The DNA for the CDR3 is TGCGCCAGCAGCTTGCAGGGGTCCAATAATTCACCCCTCCACTTT. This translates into CASSLQGSNNSPLHF.

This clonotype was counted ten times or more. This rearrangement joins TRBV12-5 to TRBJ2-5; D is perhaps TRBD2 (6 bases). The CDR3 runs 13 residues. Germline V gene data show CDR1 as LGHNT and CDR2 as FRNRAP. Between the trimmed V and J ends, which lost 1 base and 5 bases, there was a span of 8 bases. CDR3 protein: CASGLGGEETQYF. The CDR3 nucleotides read TGTGCTAGTGGTTTGGGCGGGGAGGAGACCCAGTACTTC.

The CDR3 loop is CASSHASNEQYF. CDR3 bases: TGTGCCAGCAGCCACGCCAGTAACGAGCAGTACTTC. V is TRBV6-6 and J is TRBJ2-7; unclear D gene. The CDR3 sequence is 12 residues long. Germline assignment: CDR1 MNHNY and CDR2 SVGAGI (reference sequence). Trimming took 6 bases from V and 5 from J, leaving 11 bases between them.

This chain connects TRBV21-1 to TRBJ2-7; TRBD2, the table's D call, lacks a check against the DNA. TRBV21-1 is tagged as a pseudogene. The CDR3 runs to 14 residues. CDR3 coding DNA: TGTGCCAGCAGCAAAAGAAGGGCCACAGATCCCCAGTACGTC. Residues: CASSKRRATDPQYV.